The 25 T cell receptor beta chains in this list originate from one sample, sequenced in a study of CD8 T cells in ankylosing spondylitis. Whole-study results and caveats: What seemed typical of ankylosing spondylitis blood was a TCR beta motif built from 8 or 9 highly homologous variants.

Each CDR3 protein gets one entry after TCRdb re-called the 5' RACE reads with MiXCR. The top ten clones hold approximately 15% of a sample with 200,000 to 250,000 distinct CDR3 sequences, roughly 6.6% of them seen once. The antigens these receptors bind are not known. The source material was blood, either unsorted or a sorted T cell fraction (not recorded which). Receptors were obtained from a male donor with ankylosing spondylitis.

A few counts support this clonotype. The chain is built from TRBV6-4 and TRBJ2-3, with 8 bases aligning to TRBD2. CDR1 MRHNA and CDR2 SNTAGT come from the germline V gene. CDR3 length: 15 residues. Trimming cost V 3 bases and J 2 bases; bases outside gene matches: 4. Here the CDR3 reads CASSEGGRSTDTQYF. DNA for the CDR3: TGTGCCAGCAGTGAAGGCGGGAGGTCCACAGATACGCAGTATTTT.

This clonotype was recorded many times. This chain links TRBV6-5 with TRBJ1-4; 7 bases align to TRBD1. The CDR3 consists of 14 residues. Germline-derived CDR1 and CDR2 are MNHEY and SVGAGI. After removal of 4 bases from V and 7 bases from J, the junction contained 6 bases not matched to a gene. The CDR3 here is CASSLQGESEKLFF. Here the CDR3 DNA reads TGTGCCAGCAGTTTGCAGGGGGAGTCTGAAAAACTGTTTTTT.

This clonotype was recorded a few times. The chain links TRBV7-6 to TRBJ2-1; 14 bases agree with TRBD2. The junction had 9 bases not matched to a gene; V was cut back by 1 base and J by 7 bases. The germline gives CDR1 SGHVS, CDR2 FNYEAQ. This CDR3 has 18 residues. CDR3 in DNA: TGTGCCAGCAGCTTAGTGGGACCGGGACTAGCGGGAGAGAATGAGCAGTTCTTC. Encoded protein: CASSLVGPGLAGENEQFF.

The J gene is TRBJ2-5, the V gene TRBV29-1; 13 bases match TRBD2. CDR1 is SQVTM, CDR2 ANQGSEA, per germline. V was pared by 6 bases and J by 2 bases, with 9 bases of the junction left unmatched. This CDR3 has 16 amino acids. CDR3 nucleotides: TGCAGCGTAGGAAAGGGACTAGCGGGACTACAAGAGACCCAGTACTTC. Translated, it gives CSVGKGLAGLQETQYF.

This clonotype came up many times. The rearrangement joins TRBV9 to TRBJ2-1, with D perhaps matching TRBD1 (5 bases). The CDR3 length is 16 residues. Looked up from germline, CDR1 is SGDLS and CDR2 is YYNGEE. Trimming pared 4 bases from V and 3 bases from J, leaving 17 bases between. The CDR3 DNA is TGTGCCAGCAGCCCCTTACAGGACCCCGTCTACAATGAGCAGTTCTTC. Translation: CASSPLQDPVYNEQFF.

The table lists this clonotype with many counts. CDR3 bases: TGTGCCAGCAGCGAAAGCGGAGTTCCCTACAATGAGCAGTTCTTC. Translated: CASSESGVPYNEQFF. The chain uses TRBV14 and TRBJ2-1; TRBD2 is a possible D gene (5 bases). V was cut by 5 bases and J by 2 bases, with 13 bases left in between. This CDR3 spans 15 amino acids. Germline V gene data show CDR1 as SGHDN and CDR2 as FVKESK.

This clonotype was seen more than once but under ten times. The chain employs TRBV4-3 and TRBJ1-1; weak D call: TRBD1 (5 bases). Per germline, CDR1 LGHNA and CDR2 YSLEER. Trimming shortened V by 4 bases and J by 4 bases, and 22 bases separated the two germline ends. The CDR3 has 17 amino acids. The CDR3 bases are TGCGCCAGCAGCCGAGCATTTGGGGGAAATGGGGGCACTGAAGCTTTCTTT. Amino acid sequence: CASSRAFGGNGGTEAFF.

This clonotype has ten or more counts. The J gene is TRBJ2-3, the V gene TRBV6-2 or TRBV6-3; 9 nucleotides agree with TRBD2. V trimming: 4 bases; J trimming: 2 bases; junction bases outside the gene matches: 10. Germline V CDR1 and CDR2: MNHEY, SVGEGT. The CDR3 is 17 amino acids. The CDR3 loop reads CASSFPSSGVYTDTQYF. The CDR3 DNA follows: TGTGCCAGCAGTTTCCCTTCTAGCGGGGTGTACACAGATACGCAGTATTTT.

This clonotype was recorded at least ten times. The J gene is TRBJ1-2, the V gene TRBV11-2; D might be TRBD1 (5 bases). The ends were cut back, 0 bases at V and 7 bases at J, with 15 bases in the middle. Germline V lookup: CDR1 SGHAT, CDR2 FQNNGV. The CDR3 covers 15 residues. The DNA for the CDR3 is TGTGCCAGCAGCTTAGAAGGCAGGGTCGGGGTTGGCTACACCTTC. This encodes CASSLEGRVGVGYTF.

This clonotype has just a few counts. V usage is TRBV7-9 and J usage is TRBJ1-2; no clear D. The V end lost 4 bases, the J end lost 4 bases, and 13 bases lay between the germline ends. This CDR3 contains 14 residues. Per the germline V gene, CDR1 is SEHNR and CDR2 is FQNEAQ (reference sequence). CDR3 sequence: CASSYGPIFYGYTF. The CDR3 DNA sequence: TGTGCCAGCAGCTACGGACCGATTTTCTATGGCTACACCTTC.

CDR3 sequence: CASSLVGSSAEQYF. CDR3 in DNA: TGTGCCAGCAGTTTAGTGGGGAGTTCAGCCGAGCAGTACTTC. The rearrangement uses TRBV27 and TRBJ2-7, with D perhaps TRBD2 (5 bases). The CDR3 is 14 amino acids. The V end was cut by 2 bases, the J end by 6 bases, with 14 bases between. Germline loops: CDR1 MNHEY, CDR2 SMNVEV (reference sequence).

The rearrangement links TRBV19 to TRBJ2-7; 7 bases fit TRBD1. The CDR3 runs 14 residues. V was pared by 9 bases and J by 1 base, with 9 bases of the junction left unmatched. Per the germline V gene, CDR1 is LNHDA and CDR2 is SQIVND (reference sequence). This CDR3 reads CASATTGRSYEQYF. CDR3 coding DNA: TGTGCCAGCGCTACGACAGGGAGATCCTACGAGCAGTACTTC.

This clonotype was found many times. The chain carries TRBV5-1 and TRBJ2-3, with 11 nucleotides matching TRBD2. Germline V gene data show CDR1 as SGHRS and CDR2 as YFSETQ. The CDR3 sequence is 15 residues long. The trim removed 2 bases at V and 4 bases at J, leaving 3 bases unmatched. CDR3 DNA: TGCGCCAGCAGCTTCCTAGCGGGGGGATCAGATACGCAGTATTTT. Amino acid sequence: CASSFLAGGSDTQYF.

The table lists this clonotype with many counts. The rearrangement links TRBV20-1 to TRBJ2-1, with 9 bases that match TRBD2. J gave up 9 bases and V 2 bases, and 8 bases lay outside the gene matches. CDR3 length equals 14 residues. From germline, CDR1 is DFQATT and CDR2 SNEGSKA (reference sequence). The CDR3 loop reads CSARKRGAFTEQFF. The CDR3 DNA sequence: TGCAGTGCTAGAAAGCGGGGGGCGTTTACTGAGCAGTTCTTC.

This clonotype was seen ten or more times. The chain uses TRBV27 and TRBJ2-1; no firm D call. The CDR3 is made up of 21 amino acids. Germline-derived CDR1 and CDR2 are MNHEY and SMNVEV (reference sequence). Between the trimmed V and J ends, which lost 6 bases and 5 bases, there was a span of 35 bases. Written as DNA, the CDR3 is TGTGCCAGCAGCCCCTCGGTCCTGGGTGACATGGGCCACCATTTCCACAATGAGCAGTTCTTC. This gives the protein CASSPSVLGDMGHHFHNEQFF.

This clonotype was seen repeatedly, ten times or more. The chain joins TRBV20-1 to TRBJ2-1; 8 bases map to TRBD1. Germline V gene lookup returns CDR1 DFQATT and CDR2 SNEGSKA (reference sequence). The V and J ends lost 0 bases and 4 bases, in that order; junction bases with no gene match: 8. CDR3 size: 16 residues. CDR3 bases: TGCAGTGCTAGAGATCTGGGACAGGAACATTACAATGAGCAGTTCTTC. Protein product: CSARDLGQEHYNEQFF.

This clonotype has just a few counts. This rearrangement joins TRBV4-2 to TRBJ2-1; TRBD2 matches 8 bases. The length of the CDR3 is 13 residues. Germline CDR1 is LGHNA and CDR2 is YNFKEQ. The ends lost 0 bases at V and 10 bases at J; junction bases unmatched: 2. Here the CDR3 DNA reads TGTGCCAGCAGCCAAGACTTAGCGGGAGAGCAGTTCTTC. Its protein is CASSQDLAGEQFF.

This clonotype was seen at least ten times. The CDR3 DNA reads as TGTGCCAGCAGCCTTCGACAGGGGGAAGGGGGCACAGATACGCAGTATTTT. It encodes CASSLRQGEGGTDTQYF. V usage is TRBV7-9 and J usage is TRBJ2-3; 9 bases are shared with TRBD1. CDR3 size: 17 residues. Germline V gene data show CDR1 as SEHNR and CDR2 as FQNEAQ (reference sequence). V gave up 5 bases and J gave up 1 base; unmatched junction bases: 10.

This clonotype occurred a few times. This chain joins TRBV6-5 and TRBJ2-1, with D uncertain. Germline CDR1 is MNHEY and CDR2 is SVGAGI. Trimming took 4 bases from V and 4 from J, leaving 11 bases between them. There are 14 residues in the CDR3. In DNA form, the CDR3 reads TGTGCCAGCAGTTCAACAGCTGGTTACAATGAGCAGTTCTTC. Residues: CASSSTAGYNEQFF.

At least ten counts were recorded for this clonotype. V gene TRBV6-2 or TRBV6-3 combines with J gene TRBJ2-2; TRBD2 matches 11 bases. CDR1 and CDR2 (germline): MNHEY, SVGEGT. Trimming removed 6 bases from V and 1 base from J; junction bases left unmatched: 10. This CDR3 comprises 18 residues. This CDR3 reads CASRPTSGTSGNTGELFF. Written as DNA, the CDR3 is TGTGCCAGCAGACCGACTAGCGGGACTAGCGGGAACACCGGGGAGCTGTTTTTT.

This chain joins TRBV5-4 and TRBJ2-5; TRBD1 agrees at 11 bases. Per germline, CDR1 SGHNT and CDR2 YYREEE (reference sequence). The CDR3 sequence is 14 residues long. The V and J ends lost 4 bases and 6 bases, in that order; junction bases with no gene match: 5. The CDR3 sequence is CASSLGTGGQTQYF. The CDR3 DNA is TGTGCCAGCAGCCTCGGGACAGGGGGACAGACCCAGTACTTC.

This chain uses TRBV20-1 with TRBJ2-7; D possibly matches TRBD1 or TRBD2 (7 bases each). From germline, CDR1 is DFQATT and CDR2 SNEGSKA (reference sequence). The CDR3 contains 16 residues. Trimming left V 5 bases short and J 0 bases short, with 20 bases between. The CDR3: CSAARGRGTNSYEQYF. The CDR3 nucleotides are TGCAGTGCTGCAAGGGGGCGCGGGACTAACTCCTACGAGCAGTACTTC.

At least ten counts were recorded for this clonotype. The J gene is TRBJ1-3, the V gene TRBV7-6, with 8 bases fitting TRBD1. The CDR3 runs to 14 residues. The V gene end was trimmed by 5 bases and the J gene end by 3 bases; junction bases not matched to a gene: 3. CDR1 is SGHVS, CDR2 FNYEAQ, per germline. For the CDR3, the DNA is TGTGCCAGCAGCCCGACAGGGGATGGAAACACCATATATTTT. It is translated as CASSPTGDGNTIYF.

For this clonotype: A much larger clonotype is one base distant, so this may be a read error. This chain joins TRBV28 and TRBJ2-1; a possible D gene is TRBD1 (5 bases). Germline assignment: CDR1 MDHEN and CDR2 SYDVKM. The CDR3 sequence is 13 residues long. The CDR3 region is CASSTRQRNDQFF. For the CDR3, the DNA is TGTGCCAGCAGTACCCGACAGAGGAATGACCAGTTCTTC.

The CDR3, as DNA: TGTGCCAGCAGCTTACAGGGGATGAAGGAAGGCTACACCTTC. Translated, it gives CASSLQGMKEGYTF. The rearrangement links TRBV13 to TRBJ1-2, with D possibly matching TRBD1 (6 bases). The CDR3 runs 14 residues. The germline V gene encodes CDR1 PRHDT and CDR2 FYEKMQ (reference sequence). The V and J ends lost 2 bases and 8 bases respectively, with 15 bases between them. The full variable domain, rest sourced from reference TRBV13 and TRBJ1-2, is AAGVIQSPRHLIKEKRETATLKCYPIPRHDTVYWYQQGPGQDPQFLISFYEKMQSDKGSIPDRFSAQQFSDYHSELNMSSLELGDSALYFCASSLQGMKEGYTFGSGTRLTVV.